This T cell receptor (beta chain) was sequenced during a study of cytomegalovirus exposure and HLA in healthy donors. Overall study findings and caveats: Roughly 170 TCR beta chains were listed as cytomegalovirus-associated.

The CDR3 spans 14 residues. Per the germline V gene, CDR1 is SGDLS and CDR2 is YYNGEE. The V gene lost 0 bases and the J gene lost 3 bases, with 7 bases spanning the gap. The study ran its PCR with 60 Vbeta and 13 Jbeta primers. Some clones are missing from TCRdb's copy, which holds only in-frame ones; the method was immunoSEQ multiplex PCR. The sample shows roughly 150,000 clones, around three quarters of them seen only once. As regards this clone: Its matching antigen is unknown.

This sequence joins TRBV9 and TRBJ2-1; the D gene is possibly TRBD1 (6 bases). The sample comprised PBMCs. This TCR came from a man in his forties in good health and CMV-seronegative. The CDR3 here is CASSVEGDYNEQFF. The DNA of the CDR3 is TGTGCCAGCAGCGTAGAGGGGGACTACAATGAGCAGTTCTTC.